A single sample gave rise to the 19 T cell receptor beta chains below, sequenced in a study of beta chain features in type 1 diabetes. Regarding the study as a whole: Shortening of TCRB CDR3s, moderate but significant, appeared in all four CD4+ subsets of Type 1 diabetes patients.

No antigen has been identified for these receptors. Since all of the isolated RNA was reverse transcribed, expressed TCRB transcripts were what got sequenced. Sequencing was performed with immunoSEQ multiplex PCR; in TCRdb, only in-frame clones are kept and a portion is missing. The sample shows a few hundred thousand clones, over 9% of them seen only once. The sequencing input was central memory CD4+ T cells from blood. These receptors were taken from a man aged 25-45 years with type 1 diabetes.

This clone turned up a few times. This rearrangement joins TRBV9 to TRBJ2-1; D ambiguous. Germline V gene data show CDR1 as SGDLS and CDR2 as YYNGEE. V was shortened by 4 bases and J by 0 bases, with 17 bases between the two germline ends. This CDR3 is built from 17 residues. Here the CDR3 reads CASSPQWGSSSYNEQFF. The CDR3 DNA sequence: TGTGCCAGCAGCCCCCAATGGGGATCCTCCTCCTACAATGAGCAGTTCTTC. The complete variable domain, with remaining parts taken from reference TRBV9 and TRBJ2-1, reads DSGVTQTPKHLITATGQRVTLRCSPRSGDLSVYWYQQSLDQGLQFLIQYYNGEERAKGNILERFSAQQFPDLHSELNLSSLELGDSALYFCASSPQWGSSSYNEQFFGPGTRLTVL.

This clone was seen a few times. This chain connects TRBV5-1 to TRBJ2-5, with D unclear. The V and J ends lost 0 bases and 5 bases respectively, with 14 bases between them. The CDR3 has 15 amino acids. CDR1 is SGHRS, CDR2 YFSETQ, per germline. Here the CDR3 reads CASSLGVGQEETQYF. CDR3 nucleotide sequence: TGCGCCAGCAGCTTGGGGGTGGGCCAGGAGGAGACCCAGTACTTC.

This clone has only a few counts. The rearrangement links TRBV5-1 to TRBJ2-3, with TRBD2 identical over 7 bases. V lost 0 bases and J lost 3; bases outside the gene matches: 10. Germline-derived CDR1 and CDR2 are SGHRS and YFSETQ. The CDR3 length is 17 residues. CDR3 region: CASSLALASRGTDTQYF. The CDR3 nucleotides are TGCGCCAGCAGCTTGGCACTAGCGTCCCGTGGAACAGATACGCAGTATTTT.

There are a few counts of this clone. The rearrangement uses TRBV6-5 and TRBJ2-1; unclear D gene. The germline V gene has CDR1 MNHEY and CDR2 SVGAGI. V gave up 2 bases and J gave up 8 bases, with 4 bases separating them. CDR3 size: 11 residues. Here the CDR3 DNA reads TGTGCCAGCAGTTACGGCTATGAGCAGTTCTTC. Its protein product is CASSYGYEQFF.

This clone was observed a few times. The CDR3 DNA reads TGCGCCAGCAGCCAAGAAGGGTTCGATGAGCAGTTCTTC. It specifies CASSQEGFDEQFF. V usage is TRBV4-3 and J usage is TRBJ2-1, with D unclear. The ends were cut back, 0 bases at V and 8 bases at J, with 8 bases in the middle. Germline values: CDR1 LGHNA, CDR2 YSLEER. The CDR3 runs to 13 residues.

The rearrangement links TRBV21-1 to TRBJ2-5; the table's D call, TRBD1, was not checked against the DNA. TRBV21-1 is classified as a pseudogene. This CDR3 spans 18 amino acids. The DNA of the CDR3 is TGTGCCAGGATAAGTCACGGGGATGGTACGAGGGGGAGTGAGACCCAGTACTTC. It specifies CARISHGDGTRGSETQYF.

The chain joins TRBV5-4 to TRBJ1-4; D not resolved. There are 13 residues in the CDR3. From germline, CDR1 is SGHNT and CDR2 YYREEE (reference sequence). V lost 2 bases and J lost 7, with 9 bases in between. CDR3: CASSFVGREKLFF. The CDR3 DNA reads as TGTGCCAGCAGCTTCGTAGGCCGTGAAAAACTGTTTTTT.

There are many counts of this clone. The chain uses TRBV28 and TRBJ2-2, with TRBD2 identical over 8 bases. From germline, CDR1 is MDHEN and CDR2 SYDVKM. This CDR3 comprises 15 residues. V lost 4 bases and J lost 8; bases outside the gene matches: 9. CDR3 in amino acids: CASSSPSGPSGELFF. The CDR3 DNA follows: TGTGCCAGCAGTTCCCCTAGCGGGCCCAGTGGGGAGCTGTTTTTT. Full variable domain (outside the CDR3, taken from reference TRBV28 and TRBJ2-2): DVKVTQSSRYLVKRTGEKVFLECVQDMDHENMFWYRQDPGLGLRLIYFSYDVKMKEKGDIPEGYSVSREKKERFSLILESASTNQTSMYLCASSSPSGPSGELFFGEGSRLTVL.

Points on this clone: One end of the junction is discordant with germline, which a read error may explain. The DNA of the CDR3 is TGTGCCATCAGTGACAGGTCGGTCGGGAATCAGCCCCAGCATTTT. Amino acid sequence: CAISDRSVGNQPQHF. The J gene is TRBJ1-5, the V gene TRBV6-6; TRBD1 might be the D (6 bases). This CDR3 is 15 amino acids long. Germline loops: CDR1 MNHNY, CDR2 SVGAGI (reference sequence).

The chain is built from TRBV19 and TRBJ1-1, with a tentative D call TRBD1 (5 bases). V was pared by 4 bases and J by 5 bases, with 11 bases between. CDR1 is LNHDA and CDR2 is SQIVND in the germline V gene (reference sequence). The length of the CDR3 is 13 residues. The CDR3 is CASSRQSGTEAFF. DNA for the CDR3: TGTGCCAGTAGTAGACAGAGTGGGACTGAAGCTTTCTTT.

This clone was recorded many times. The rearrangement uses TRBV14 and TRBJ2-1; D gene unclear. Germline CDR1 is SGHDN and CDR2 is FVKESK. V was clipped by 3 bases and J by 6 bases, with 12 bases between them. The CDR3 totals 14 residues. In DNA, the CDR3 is TGTGCCAGCAGCCAGACCCTGAGGAGCAATGAGCAGTTCTTC. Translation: CASSQTLRSNEQFF. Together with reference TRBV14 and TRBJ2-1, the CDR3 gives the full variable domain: EAGVTQFPSHSVIEKGQTVTLRCDPISGHDNLYWYRRVMGKEIKFLLHFVKESKQDESGMPNNRFLAERTGGTYSTLKVQPAELEDSGVYFCASSQTLRSNEQFFGPGTRLTVL.

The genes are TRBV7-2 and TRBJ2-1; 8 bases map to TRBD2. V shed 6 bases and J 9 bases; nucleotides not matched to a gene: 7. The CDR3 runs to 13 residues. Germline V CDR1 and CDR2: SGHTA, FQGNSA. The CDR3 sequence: CASSSNSGTEQFF. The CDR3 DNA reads TGTGCCAGCAGTTCCAATAGCGGGACTGAGCAGTTCTTC. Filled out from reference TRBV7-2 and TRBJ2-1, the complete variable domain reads GAGVSQSPSNKVTEKGKDVELRCDPISGHTALYWYRQSLGQGLEFLIYFQGNSAPDKSGLPSDRFSAERTGGSVSTLTIQRTQQEDSAVYLCASSSNSGTEQFFGPGTRLTVL.

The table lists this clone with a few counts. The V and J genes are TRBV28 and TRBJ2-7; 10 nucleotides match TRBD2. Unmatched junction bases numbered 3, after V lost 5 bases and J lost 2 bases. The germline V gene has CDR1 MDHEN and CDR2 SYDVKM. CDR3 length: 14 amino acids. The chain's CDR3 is CASSELAGPYEQYF. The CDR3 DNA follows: TGTGCCAGCAGTGAACTAGCGGGACCCTACGAGCAGTACTTC. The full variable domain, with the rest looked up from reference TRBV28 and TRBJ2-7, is DVKVTQSSRYLVKRTGEKVFLECVQDMDHENMFWYRQDPGLGLRLIYFSYDVKMKEKGDIPEGYSVSREKKERFSLILESASTNQTSMYLCASSELAGPYEQYFGPGTRLTVT.

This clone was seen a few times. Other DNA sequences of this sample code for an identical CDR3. The CDR3 protein is CASSFPGREYGYTF. CDR3 in DNA: TGTGCCAGCAGTTTCCCAGGGAGAGAATATGGCTACACCTTC. The chain is built from TRBV28 and TRBJ1-2; D may be TRBD1 (5 bases). V was trimmed by 3 bases and J by 5 bases, leaving 13 bases between them. Germline assignment: CDR1 MDHEN and CDR2 SYDVKM. The CDR3 length is 14 residues.

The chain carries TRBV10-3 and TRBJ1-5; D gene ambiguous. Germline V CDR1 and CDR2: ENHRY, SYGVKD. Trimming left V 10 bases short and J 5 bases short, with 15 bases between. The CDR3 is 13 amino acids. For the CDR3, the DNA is TGTGCCAGCAGCCGACCGCATGATCAGCCCCAGCATTTT. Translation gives CASSRPHDQPQHF.

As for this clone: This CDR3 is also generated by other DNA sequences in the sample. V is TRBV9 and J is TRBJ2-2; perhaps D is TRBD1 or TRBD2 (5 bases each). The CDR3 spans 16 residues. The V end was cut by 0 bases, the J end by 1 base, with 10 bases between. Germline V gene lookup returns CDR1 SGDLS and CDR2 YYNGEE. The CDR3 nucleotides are TGTGCCAGCAGCGTAGGCGGGCAGGGGAACACCGGGGAGCTGTTTTTT. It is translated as CASSVGGQGNTGELFF.

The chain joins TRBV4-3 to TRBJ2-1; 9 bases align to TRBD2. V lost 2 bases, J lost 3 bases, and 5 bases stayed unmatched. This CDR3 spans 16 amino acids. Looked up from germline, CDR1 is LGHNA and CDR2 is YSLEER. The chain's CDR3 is CASSQTSSGIYNEQFF. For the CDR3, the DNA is TGCGCCAGCAGCCAAACATCTAGCGGGATCTACAATGAGCAGTTCTTC.

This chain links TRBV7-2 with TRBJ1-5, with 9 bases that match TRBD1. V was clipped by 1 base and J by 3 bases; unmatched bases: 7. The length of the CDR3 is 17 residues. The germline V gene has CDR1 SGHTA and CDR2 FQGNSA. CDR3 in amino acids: CASSLGLGQGSNQPQHF. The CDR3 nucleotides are TGTGCCAGCAGCTTAGGTTTGGGACAGGGCTCCAATCAGCCCCAGCATTTT.

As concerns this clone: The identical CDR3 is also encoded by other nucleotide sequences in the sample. The DNA of the CDR3 is TGTGCCAGCAGCTTCCAGGGGGTGAATGAGCAGTTCTTC. Amino acids: CASSFQGVNEQFF. The V call is TRBV7-2, the J call TRBJ2-1, with 7 bases identical to TRBD1. The length of the CDR3 is 13 residues. CDR1 and CDR2 (germline): SGHTA, FQGNSA. The junction had 3 bases not matched to a gene; V was cut back by 3 bases and J by 7 bases.